This T cell receptor (beta chain) was observed in a study of blood T cell repertoires in COVID-19. Study overall: Whether acute or convalescent, the COVID-19 samples came from the United States, Italy and Spain. T cells, B-cell-depleted T cells, or PBMCs supplied cDNA or gDNA.

V was cut by 4 bases and J by 5 bases, with 14 bases left in between. The CDR3 is made up of 14 amino acids. Looked up from germline, CDR1 is SGHDN and CDR2 is FVKESK. In the original workflow: Amplified reference gene primers provided the basis for estimating nucleated cell counts. The protocol was immunoSEQ multiplex PCR, while the TCRdb copy is restricted to in-frame clones and leaves out a portion. That table furnishes V, J and clone size, whereas the DNA furnished D and trimming. Of 23,000 or so clones detected, about 91% appear once; the ten largest clones hold 3% to 3.5%. The sequence was obtained from a woman aged 65 to 85 with active COVID-19. Sequencing input: peripheral blood. The chain employs TRBV14 and TRBJ1-1; unclear D gene. In DNA form, the CDR3 reads TGTGCCAGCAGCCCGCCGGGAGTCGGGACTGAAGCTTTCTTT. It codes for CASSPPGVGTEAFF.